Included here is one T cell receptor (beta chain) sequence, with context. This sample was taken from a study of blood T cell repertoires in COVID-19. The wider study: From the United States, Italy and Spain came samples of acute and convalescent COVID-19. T cells, B-cell-depleted T cells, or PBMCs provided the cDNA or gDNA that served as material.

The V end was cut by 1 base, the J end by 5 bases, with 3 bases between. Germline V gene data show CDR1 as DFQATT and CDR2 as SNEGSKA (reference sequence). The CDR3 runs to 11 residues. The protocol was immunoSEQ multiplex PCR, while the TCRdb copy is restricted to in-frame clones and leaves out a portion. The sample gives fewer than 65,000 clones, roughly 74% of which show up once; about 25% is in the top ten. The clonotype comes from a human donor in a cohort sampled during active COVID-19. Sequences were obtained from peripheral blood. The rearrangement uses TRBV20-1 and TRBJ2-1; D is undetermined. The CDR3 spells CSARGDNEQFF. CDR3 sequence (DNA): TGCAGTGCTAGAGGAGACAATGAGCAGTTCTTC.